This T cell receptor beta chain was found in a study of control samples from healthy donors and cancer patients. The protocol was immunoSEQ multiplex PCR, while the TCRdb copy is restricted to in-frame clones and leaves out a portion. The table has about 170,000 clones, 70% to 90% seen once. This CDR3 has 11 amino acids. Germline V lookup: CDR1 SGHDN, CDR2 FVKESK. Trimming removed 3 bases from V and 3 bases from J, with 2 bases in between. This clone was detected once. The sample consisted of blood. The rearrangement joins TRBV14 to TRBJ2-5; D call uncertain. The receptor was derived from a woman under 40 in good health. The DNA of the CDR3 is TGTGCCAGCAGCCAGAAAGAGACCCAGTACTTC. The encoded protein is CASSQKETQYF. The entire variable domain, with the rest obtained from reference TRBV14 and TRBJ2-5, is as follows: EAGVTQFPSHSVIEKGQTVTLRCDPISGHDNLYWYRRVMGKEIKFLLHFVKESKQDESGMPNNRFLAERTGGTYSTLKVQPAELEDSGVYFCASSQKETQYFGPGTRLLVL.